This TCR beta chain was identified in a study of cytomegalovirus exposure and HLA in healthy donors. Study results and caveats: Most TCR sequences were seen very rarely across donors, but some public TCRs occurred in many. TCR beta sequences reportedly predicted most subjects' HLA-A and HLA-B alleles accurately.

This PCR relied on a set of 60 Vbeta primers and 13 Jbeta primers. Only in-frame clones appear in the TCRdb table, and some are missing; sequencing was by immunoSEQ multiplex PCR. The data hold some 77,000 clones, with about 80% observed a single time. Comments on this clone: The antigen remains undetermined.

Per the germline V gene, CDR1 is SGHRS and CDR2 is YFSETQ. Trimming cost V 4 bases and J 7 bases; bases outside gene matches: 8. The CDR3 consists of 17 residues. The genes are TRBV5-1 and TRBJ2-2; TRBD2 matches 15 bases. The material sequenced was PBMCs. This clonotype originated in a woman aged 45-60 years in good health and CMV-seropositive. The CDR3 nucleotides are TGCGCCAGCAGCCCGGGGACTAGCGGGGGGAGAAGCGGGGAGCTGTTTTTT. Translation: CASSPGTSGGRSGELFF. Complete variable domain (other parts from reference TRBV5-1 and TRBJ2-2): KAGVTQTPRYLIKTRGQQVTLSCSPISGHRSVSWYQQTPGQGLQFLFEYFSETQRNKGNFPGRFSGRQFSNSRSEMNVSTLELGDSALYLCASSPGTSGGRSGELFFGEGSRLTVL.